This T cell receptor (beta chain) was retrieved from a study of high-grade serous ovarian cancer treatment subgroups. Study-level information: Samples averaged roughly 14,000 reads and over 6,000 unique TCR beta rearrangements.

Germline V gene lookup returns CDR1 LGHNA and CDR2 YNFKEQ. Trimming removed 4 bases at V and 8 bases at J, with 17 bases between. The CDR3 is made up of 14 amino acids. The tumor samples were collected prior to definitive surgery or chemotherapy. Study-level points and caveats: CDR1 and CDR2 were left unanalyzed; analyses focused on CDR3. Higher neoantigen levels went with greater TCR clonal relatedness.

This clone was seen just once. Its antigen remains unknown. Only in-frame clones appear in the TCRdb table, and some are missing; sequencing was by immunoSEQ multiplex PCR. There are tens of thousands of clones in the sample; around 80% occur only once, and 2% to 2.5% lies in the top ten. Sequenced sample: tumor tissue. V and J are TRBV4-2 and TRBJ1-2, with D maybe TRBD1 (6 bases). This receptor was identified in a human donor with high-grade serous ovarian cancer. The CDR3, as DNA: TGTGCCAGCAGCCTGGGGACACTGGAGGCCGGCTACACCTTC. This codes for CASSLGTLEAGYTF.